This TCR beta chain was sequenced for a study of regulatory T cells in long-lasting Graves disease. Across the study: Graves' cases, newly diagnosed, had used antithyroid drugs under 3 months. Study-wide results and limits: With 2,500 to 3,000 shared public clonotypes, persistent patients exceeded new patients, who shared about a thousand.

Time point here: newly diagnosed GD, antithyroid drugs for less than 3 months. The TCR library was made from RNA that had been extracted from PBMCs in TRIzol. To make TCR beta libraries, researchers used iRepertoire HTBI primers and Arm-PCR of CDR3 regions. MiXCR was run by TCRdb on the multiplex PCR reads, yielding one entry per CDR3 protein. The sample contains some 410,000 distinct CDR3 sequences, 15% to 20% of which appear only once. This clonotype was seen at least ten times. Antigen: not known. Germline-derived CDR1 and CDR2 are MDHEN and SYDVKM. The CDR3 runs to 13 residues. V lost 8 bases to trimming and J lost 7 bases, with 17 bases between them. These same data were also listed under a study on T cells in Graves' hyperthyroidism and ophthalmopathy. This second study notes: Exclusion followed for patients with uncontrolled infection, other autoimmune disease, pregnancy or lactation.

The origin of this receptor is a woman aged 30 to 39 with Graves disease. This sequence joins TRBV28 and TRBJ1-1, with D maybe TRBD1 (5 bases). The specimen was peripheral blood mononuclear cells (PBMCs), collected at new diagnosis, from a patient treated with antithyroid drugs. CDR3 sequence: CASVLLPGGEAFF. CDR3 DNA: TGTGCCAGCGTCCTTCTACCGGGGGGTGAAGCTTTCTTT.